This T cell receptor beta chain appears in the sequencing data of a study of OX40 agonist ivuxolimab in advanced cancers. Germline V gene sequence: CDR1 SNHLY, CDR2 FYNNEI. V was clipped by 8 bases and J by 6 bases; unmatched bases: 11. The CDR3 is 14 amino acids. TCRdb keeps only in-frame clones here, not all; method: immunoSEQ multiplex PCR. The sample records approximately 12,000 clones, 75% to 90% being singletons. This TCR was recovered from an adult with an advanced solid tumor such as melanoma, head and neck, liver or kidney cancer. This chain joins TRBV2 and TRBJ2-7; TRBD1 matches at 9 bases. Sequenced here: CD4+ or CD8+ T cells sorted from blood, sampled in a trial of the OX40 agonist ivuxolimab. CDR3 region: CASPPLGQGSEQYF. The CDR3 region has the DNA TGTGCCAGCCCTCCCCTAGGACAGGGGAGCGAGCAGTACTTC.